The present TCR beta chain was sequenced within a study of shared clonotypes between healthy human individuals. Study-level information: Sampling drew on donors who were two women and a few men aged 18 to 49.

In the naive CD8 group, cells lacked CD45RO and were positively selected for CCR7, so terminally differentiated effector memory CD45RA+ cells were left out. Replicate PCRs from sorted subsets contained approximately 190 ng DNA, which is tens of thousands of T cell genomes. The repertoire was sequenced with immunoSEQ multiplex PCR; TCRdb's copy has only in-frame clones and lacks some. The sample includes about 1.9 million clones, around 93% seen only once; the top ten take more than 1.5%. With regard to this clone: Its specificity is unknown.

CDR1 and CDR2 (germline): SGHAT, FQNNGV. Trimming took off 5 bases at V and 2 bases at J, with 17 bases between the two ends. The CDR3 sequence is 16 residues long. General study points: Relative to memory subsets, naive subsets generally showed larger estimated richness.

This chain connects TRBV11-2 to TRBJ2-3, with D perhaps matching TRBD1 (5 bases). The source of this sequence is a young man in good health. Some clones in this sample may be carry-over from other donors' samples. Material for sequencing was naive CD8+ T cells from PBMCs. The DNA for the CDR3 is TGTGCCAGCAGCCCCTACCCGCAGGGCTACACAGATACGCAGTATTTT. This codes for CASSPYPQGYTDTQYF.